One sample yielded the 19 T cell receptor beta chains listed below, sequenced in a study of blood T cell repertoires in COVID-19. Assay: immunoSEQ multiplex PCR; the TCRdb copy retains only in-frame clones and omits some. Of hundreds of thousands of clones in the sample, more than 75% were seen once. Specimen: PBMCs or T cells enriched from blood (not recorded which). The source of these receptors is a man aged 25-40 years with acute COVID-19.

The chain carries TRBV5-1 and TRBJ2-7; 7 bases map to TRBD2. Germline lookup yields CDR1 SGHRS and CDR2 YFSETQ. The CDR3 sequence is 17 residues long. J lost 0 bases, V lost 0 bases, and 9 bases had no gene match. The CDR3 region has the DNA TGCGCCAGCAGCTTGGGCGTTGGGGGGGTTAGCTCCTACGAGCAGTACTTC. Residues: CASSLGVGGVSSYEQYF.

Concerning this clone itself: Other DNA sequences within the sample encode an identical CDR3. The gene calls are TRBV27 and TRBJ1-2, with 9 bases that match TRBD1. Germline CDR1 MNHEY, CDR2 SMNVEV (reference sequence). J was trimmed by 4 bases and V by 3 bases; bases with no gene match: 6. This CDR3 region has 15 residues. DNA for the CDR3: TGTGCCAGCAGTTTGACGGGACAGGGTCCCTATGGCTACACCTTC. It translates to CASSLTGQGPYGYTF.

The V call is TRBV2, the J call TRBJ2-3; TRBD2 aligns across 14 bases. Germline CDR1 SNHLY, CDR2 FYNNEI. The CDR3 totals 15 residues. V lost 5 bases and J lost 7; bases outside the gene matches: 5. CDR3 region: CASSSGTSGGYTQYF. CDR3 DNA: TGTGCCAGCAGTTCCGGGACTAGCGGGGGTTATACGCAGTATTTT.

Many counts were recorded for this clone. V and J are TRBV6-5 and TRBJ2-7; D gene unclear. The germline V gene encodes CDR1 MNHEY and CDR2 SVGAGI. The V and J ends lost 9 bases and 3 bases respectively, with 15 bases between them. The CDR3 is made up of 13 amino acids. DNA for the CDR3: TGTGCCAGTTCGCGGTCGGAGATCTACGAGCAGTACTTC. Translating gives CASSRSEIYEQYF.

The rearrangement joins TRBV3-1 (or the pseudogene TRBV3-2) to TRBJ1-2; 8 bases are shared with TRBD1. CDR3 size: 15 residues. Germline V gene data show CDR1 as LGHDT and CDR2 as YNNKEL (reference sequence). After removal of 1 base from V and 8 bases from J, the junction contained 9 bases not matched to a gene. Here the CDR3 DNA reads TGTGCCAGCAGCCAAGGTATACAGGGGGTCAGGGGCTACACCTTC. It translates to CASSQGIQGVRGYTF.

This clone was detected a few times. The chain has TRBV9 and TRBJ1-6, with D possibly being TRBD1 (6 bases). V was pared by 4 bases and J by 0 bases, with 11 bases between. The CDR3 contains 16 residues. Germline V gives CDR1 SGDLS, CDR2 YYNGEE. The CDR3 sequence is CASSYRESSYNSPLHF. As DNA, the CDR3 is TGTGCCAGCAGCTACAGGGAGAGCTCCTATAATTCACCCCTCCACTTT.

This clone was observed a few times. The V gene is TRBV5-6, the J gene TRBJ1-1, with a weak D call TRBD1 (5 bases). Germline V lookup: CDR1 SGHDT, CDR2 YYEEEE. The V end lost 4 bases, the J end lost 1 base, and 8 bases lay between the germline ends. The CDR3 loop spans 13 amino acids. CDR3 in amino acids: CASSRQSNTEAFF. The CDR3 DNA sequence: TGTGCCAGCAGCCGACAGTCGAACACTGAAGCTTTCTTT.

The sample holds one count of this clone. The rearrangement joins TRBV9 to TRBJ1-6; D is ambiguous. Germline V gene data show CDR1 as SGDLS and CDR2 as YYNGEE. Trimming took off 4 bases at V and 9 bases at J, with 8 bases between the two ends. There are 12 residues in the CDR3. The CDR3 spells CASSPSGSPLHF. The DNA for the CDR3 is TGTGCCAGCAGCCCCTCCGGTTCACCCCTCCACTTT. The full variable domain, rest sourced from reference TRBV9 and TRBJ1-6, is DSGVTQTPKHLITATGQRVTLRCSPRSGDLSVYWYQQSLDQGLQFLIQYYNGEERAKGNILERFSAQQFPDLHSELNLSSLELGDSALYFCASSPSGSPLHFGNGTRLTVT.

The gene calls are TRBV6-1 and TRBJ2-2; 7 bases are shared with TRBD1. V was clipped by 2 bases and J by 3 bases; unmatched bases: 12. The CDR3 has 18 residues. Germline CDR1 is MNHNS and CDR2 is SASEGT. CDR3 nucleotides: TGTGCCAGCAGTGAACTAACACTATACAGGGGACACACCGGGGAGCTGTTTTTT. Translation: CASSELTLYRGHTGELFF.

V gene TRBV19 combines with J gene TRBJ1-2; TRBD1 might be the D (6 bases). CDR3 size: 12 residues. CDR1 and CDR2 from the germline V gene are LNHDA and SQIVND (reference sequence). V was shortened by 8 bases and J by 6 bases, with 13 bases between the two germline ends. CDR3 region: CASVGQGHGYTF. Here the CDR3 DNA reads TGTGCCAGTGTAGGCCAGGGGCATGGCTACACCTTC.

This clone showed up just a few times. The chain couples TRBV7-6 to TRBJ1-5, with 7 bases aligning to TRBD1. CDR1 and CDR2 from the germline V gene are SGHVS and FNYEAQ. CDR3 size: 15 residues. The V gene end was trimmed by 4 bases and the J gene end by 4 bases; junction bases not matched to a gene: 7. Here the CDR3 reads CASSSGTALNQPQHF. The CDR3 DNA follows: TGTGCCAGCAGCTCAGGGACAGCCCTTAATCAGCCCCAGCATTTT.

The chain joins TRBV7-2 to TRBJ1-5, with a tentative D call TRBD1 (5 bases). The germline CDR1 and CDR2 sequences are SGHTA and FQGNSA. This CDR3 is 14 amino acids long. The V gene lost 8 bases and the J gene lost 1 base, with 12 bases spanning the gap. This CDR3 reads CASGFWGSNQPQHF. Written as DNA, the CDR3 is TGTGCCAGCGGGTTTTGGGGCAGCAATCAGCCCCAGCATTTT.

The V and J genes are TRBV7-5 and TRBJ1-2; the table calls TRBD1, which could not be checked here. TRBV7-5 is described as a pseudogene. The CDR3 loop spans 16 amino acids. The CDR3 loop is CVRSLGTRTTNYGYTF. The CDR3 DNA reads TGTGTCAGAAGCTTAGGTACACGAACAACTAACTATGGCTACACCTTC.

This clone was recorded only once. This sequence joins TRBV3-1 (or the pseudogene TRBV3-2) and TRBJ2-5; 9 nucleotides agree with TRBD2. Looked up from germline, CDR1 is LGHDT and CDR2 is YNNKEL (reference sequence). The CDR3 runs to 17 residues. Trimming removed 0 bases from V and 1 base from J; junction bases left unmatched: 6. DNA of the CDR3: TGTGCCAGCAGCCAAGATACGGCGGGGGGGGGCCAAGAGACCCAGTACTTC. This gives the protein CASSQDTAGGGQETQYF.

The J gene is TRBJ1-5, the V gene TRBV18; 9 nucleotides agree with TRBD1. This CDR3 has 14 residues. V shed 6 bases and J 4 bases; nucleotides not matched to a gene: 4. Germline V gives CDR1 KGHSH, CDR2 LQKENI. CDR3 bases: TGTGCCAGCTCGATTGGACAGGGGAATCAGCCCCAGCATTTT. Amino acids: CASSIGQGNQPQHF. Complete variable domain (other parts from reference TRBV18 and TRBJ1-5): NAGVMQNPRHLVRRRGQEARLRCSPMKGHSHVYWYRQLPEEGLKFMVYLQKENIIDESGMPKERFSAEFPKEGPSILRIQQVVRGDSAAYFCASSIGQGNQPQHFGDGTRLSIL.

This clone has more than one count but fewer than ten. The V and J genes are TRBV6-5 and TRBJ1-1; TRBD1 matches 7 bases. The CDR3 covers 14 residues. From germline, CDR1 is MNHEY and CDR2 SVGAGI. V was pared by 6 bases and J by 4 bases, with 8 bases of the junction left unmatched. CDR3 sequence reads: CASRGDRFLTEAFF. The CDR3 nucleotides are TGTGCCAGCAGGGGGGACAGATTCCTCACTGAAGCTTTCTTT.

The count of this clone is one. The rearrangement uses TRBV7-9 and TRBJ1-2, with no clear D. Germline V gene data show CDR1 as SEHNR and CDR2 as FQNEAQ (reference sequence). V was clipped by 3 bases and J by 5 bases, with 10 bases between them. CDR3 length: 13 amino acids. CDR3: CASSFSDYYGYTF. DNA of the CDR3: TGTGCCAGCAGCTTTTCAGACTATTATGGCTACACCTTC. The whole variable domain, filled in from reference TRBV7-9 and TRBJ1-2, reads DTGVSQNPRHKITKRGQNVTFRCDPISEHNRLYWYRQTLGQGPEFLTYFQNEAQLEKSRLLSDRFSAERPKGSFSTLEIQRTEQGDSAMYLCASSFSDYYGYTFGSGTRLTVV.

In this sample, this clone turned up a few times. The CDR3 coding sequence is TGTGCCAGCAGCGTAGGAGGTCAGGGGGATCGCTACACCTTC. Its protein product is CASSVGGQGDRYTF. J is TRBJ1-2 and V is TRBV9; 7 bases align to TRBD1. Germline V gene data show CDR1 as SGDLS and CDR2 as YYNGEE. The J segment lost 9 bases and the V segment lost 0 bases, leaving 8 bases of the junction unmatched. The CDR3 runs to 14 residues. Based on the CDR3 plus reference TRBV9 and TRBJ1-2, the full variable domain is DSGVTQTPKHLITATGQRVTLRCSPRSGDLSVYWYQQSLDQGLQFLIQYYNGEERAKGNILERFSAQQFPDLHSELNLSSLELGDSALYFCASSVGGQGDRYTFGSGTRLTVV.

The V gene is TRBV2, the J gene TRBJ2-7; D is possibly TRBD2 (6 bases). Germline CDR1 is SNHLY and CDR2 is FYNNEI. Trimming cost V 4 bases and J 3 bases, with 13 bases left between them. The CDR3 spans 14 residues. CDR3 sequence reads: CASSAGRGSYEQYF. The CDR3 region has the DNA TGTGCCAGCAGTGCAGGGCGGGGAAGCTACGAGCAGTACTTC.